These T cell receptor beta chains were read from a single sample in a study of blood T cells in healthy people across ages. TCRdb used MiXCR to reprocess the 5' RACE reads, holding one entry per CDR3 protein. Of 540,000 or so distinct CDR3 sequences in the sample, about 45% were seen once. Sequencing used blood. The receptors stem from an elderly man in good health. Each CDR3 is given with its conserved first and last residue. D genes are given only for firm matches. Clone size appears in some rows only: once, few, many, or a class for an expanded clone.

>TRBJ2-3|-|TRBV12-3/TRBV12-4|-
TGTGCCAGCAAATATAACGCAGATACGCAGTATTTT
CASKYNADTQYF
>TRBJ1-6|few|TRBV7-2|TRBD1
TGTGCCAGCAGCTTTAGGGACAGCGGGAGCTCCTATAATTCACCCCTCCACTTT
CASSFRDSGSSYNSPLHF
>TRBJ1-1|-|TRBV4-2|TRBD1
TGTGCCAGCAGCCAGCAAACGGACAGGGGAACTGAAGCTTTCTTT
CASSQQTDRGTEAFF
>TRBJ2-5|-|TRBV7-3|-
TGTGCCAGCAGCTCCGGCCGCGGGGCTATCCAAGAGACCCAGTACTTC
CASSSGRGAIQETQYF
>TRBJ2-3|few|TRBV5-1|TRBD2
TGCGCCAGCAGCATACTAGCGGCTAGCACAGATACGCAGTATTTT
CASSILAASTDTQYF
>TRBJ2-1|many|TRBV6-5|-
TGTGCCAGCAGTTACAGGGGACAAAAGCAGTTCTTC
CASSYRGQKQFF
>TRBJ2-1|-|TRBV7-2|-
TGTGCCAGCCGCCCCGCCGGGACACAATACAATGAGCAGTTCTTC
CASRPAGTQYNEQFF
>TRBJ1-1|-|TRBV20-1|-
TGCAGTGTTGCGGGACACATGAACACTGAAGCTTTCTTT
CSVAGHMNTEAFF
>TRBJ1-2|-|TRBV7-9|-
TGTGCCAGCAGCGTAGGCGCGAGCTATGGCTACACCTTC
CASSVGASYGYTF
>TRBJ2-7|-|TRBV29-1|TRBD2
TGCAGCGTTCAGCCCCTGAGCGGGAGTTACGAGCAGTACTTC
CSVQPLSGSYEQYF
>TRBJ2-2|once|TRBV7-7|-
TGTGCTAGCAGCCCGACTAGTCCGGGCACCGGGGAGCTGTTTTTT
CASSPTSPGTGELFF
>TRBJ2-2|-|TRBV7-9|TRBD2
TGTGCCAGCACCGCACGGGGGGACGACACCGGGGAGCTGTTTTTT
CASTARGDDTGELFF
>TRBJ2-3|-|TRBV7-6|-
TGTGCCAGCAGCTTAGGACCTTCCAAGCGGACAGATACGCAGTATTTT
CASSLGPSKRTDTQYF
>TRBJ2-7|few|TRBV29-1|TRBD1
TGCAGCGTAGCCCCCAGGGGGCGGTTCTACGAGCAGTACTTC
CSVAPRGRFYEQYF
>TRBJ2-1|-|TRBV20-1|-
TGCAGTGCTAGAGTGGGGGCGCCTGGCAATGAGCAGTTCTTC
CSARVGAPGNEQFF
>TRBJ1-2|-|TRBV18|TRBD1
TGTGCCAGCGCCCAGGACAGGGACTATGGCTACACCTTC
CASAQDRDYGYTF
>TRBJ2-5|-|TRBV5-4|-
TGTGCCAGCAGCCTCAAAGGTGGGGAGACCCAGTACTTC
CASSLKGGETQYF
>TRBJ2-1|many|TRBV6-5|-
TGTGCCAGCAGTGACAGGCCCTACAATGAGCAGTTCTTC
CASSDRPYNEQFF
>TRBJ1-1|-|TRBV12-3/TRBV12-4|-
TGTGCCAGCAGCCCCAGAGGATTGACCGTGAAAGGTGAAGCTTTCTTT
CASSPRGLTVKGEAFF
>TRBJ2-7|-|TRBV20-1|TRBD2
TGCAGTGGTTCCGCGGGCGGGGGGCTTCCCTACGAGCAGTACTTC
CSGSAGGGLPYEQYF
>TRBJ1-1|-|TRBV6-6|-
TGTGCCTCTAGACAGGACCAGCATGAAGCTTTCTTT
CASRQDQHEAFF
>TRBJ2-3|few|TRBV3-1|-
TGTGCCAGCAGCCAACTTTCCGGAGATACGCAGTATTTT
CASSQLSGDTQYF
>TRBJ1-6|-|TRBV10-3|-
TGTGCCATCAGTGATGGGGACCGGGGACCACCCCTCCACTTT
CAISDGDRGPPLHF
>TRBJ2-1|few|TRBV7-2|TRBD2
TGTGCCAGCAGCTCGGGTGGGGGACTAGGCGTCGGAGAGCAGTTCTTC
CASSSGGGLGVGEQFF
>TRBJ2-5|few|TRBV5-1|-
TGCGCCAGCAGAATAGGAGGGGAAGAGACCCAGTACTTC
CASRIGGEETQYF
>TRBJ2-2|-|TRBV2|-
TGTGCCAGCAGTGGATGGGACGCTTCCACCGGGGAGCTGTTTTTT
CASSGWDASTGELFF
>TRBJ2-7|-|TRBV20-1|-
TGCAGTGCTAGAGCCGCAGTCGGCTCTTCCCACGAGCAGTACTTC
CSARAAVGSSHEQYF
>TRBJ2-3|-|TRBV20-1|-
TGCAGTGCTAGAAGGGTGGGGGTTGTGACAGATACGCAGTATTTT
CSARRVGVVTDTQYF
>TRBJ2-1|few|TRBV11-1|-
TGTGCCAGCAGCCCGGGTCTTGCCCATGAGCAGTTCTTC
CASSPGLAHEQFF
>TRBJ2-7|few|TRBV6-2/TRBV6-3|-
TGTGCCAGCAGTGGCGGGTTCTTTTACGAGCAGTACTTC
CASSGGFFYEQYF
>TRBJ2-7|-|TRBV4-3|TRBD1
TGCGCCAGCAGCCACGCTACAGGGGGCCTCTCCTACGAGCAGTACTTC
CASSHATGGLSYEQYF
>TRBJ2-1|few|TRBV7-2|TRBD1
TGTGCCAGCAGCTTAGTCGGGACAGGGAGGATCAGCTCCTACAATGAGCAGTTCTTC
CASSLVGTGRISSYNEQFF
>TRBJ1-5|-|TRBV7-8|-
TGTGCCAGCAGCCACAACTGGGGGCAGCCCCAGCATTTT
CASSHNWGQPQHF
>TRBJ2-7|-|TRBV2|TRBD2
TGTGCCAGCAGAGAATCCGGGACTAGTTCCGAGCAGTACTTC
CASRESGTSSEQYF
>TRBJ1-1|once|TRBV4-1|TRBD1
TGCGCCAGCAGCCAAGATAGATTCGACAGGGTCTTAGGAGCTTTCTTT
CASSQDRFDRVLGAFF
>TRBJ2-3|few|TRBV12-5|-
TGTGCTAGTGGTAATCGACAGGGAGGTCCAGATACGCAGTATTTT
CASGNRQGGPDTQYF
>TRBJ1-6|-|TRBV20-1|TRBD1
TGCAGTGCTACAAGTAGGGGGCGGAACCCCCTCCACTTT
CSATSRGRNPLHF
>TRBJ2-7|few|TRBV5-1|-
TGCGCCAGCAGCCCTGAGAGGAACTACGAGCAGTACTTC
CASSPERNYEQYF
>TRBJ2-5|-|TRBV24-1|TRBD1
TGTGCCACCAGTGCGCGACAGGGTCACAATGAGCAGTACTTC
CATSARQGHNEQYF
>TRBJ2-7|-|TRBV18|TRBD2
TGTGCCAGCTCACAACTCACTAGCGGGAGGGCTAACGAGCAGTACTTC
CASSQLTSGRANEQYF
>TRBJ2-1|-|TRBV20-1|-
TGCAGTGCTGGCCCGCGGCGTGAGCAGTTCTTC
CSAGPRREQFF
>TRBJ1-2|-|TRBV13|TRBD1
TGTGCCAGCAGTCCTCTCGGGACAGGTGTCTTTGGCTACACCTTC
CASSPLGTGVFGYTF
>TRBJ2-6|-|TRBV7-9|-
TGTGCCAGCAGCTTAGAGGGTGGGGCCAACGTCCTGACTTTC
CASSLEGGANVLTF
>TRBJ2-7|few|TRBV7-2|-
TGTGCCAGCAGCTTATACCCTTCCGAGCAGTACTTC
CASSLYPSEQYF